The clone carrying this TCR beta chain was observed a few times. What it binds is not known. A much bigger clone sits one base away, suggesting this may be a read error. Three rounds of nested PCR, following a modified ARM-PCR protocol, produced the TCRbeta library. TCRdb independently ran MiXCR on the multiplex PCR reads; one entry per CDR3 protein. The table lists approximately 120,000 distinct CDR3 sequences, roughly 73% of them singletons. The sample belongs to a study of tumor and adjacent non-tumor tissue in lung cancer. Study results and limitations: Tumor repertoires had a smaller top 100 clone share than normal lung.

RNA was extracted from bulk tissue without any cell sorting. Chemotherapy-naive patients with new lung cancer underwent thoracic surgery in China, August–November 2014. The specimen was lung tumor tissue. This sequence was found in a woman aged 55-70 years with non-small cell lung cancer.

As DNA, the CDR3 is TGTGTCAGCAGCCCTGCGGGGGGCTATGGCTACACCTTC. Translating it yields CVSSPAGGYGYTF. The genes are TRBV12-3 or TRBV12-4 and TRBJ1-2; D might be TRBD1 (5 bases). CDR3 size: 13 residues.